The clone carrying this T cell receptor (beta chain) was seen a handful of times. This specimen comes from a study of T-cell reconstitution after alpha-beta-depleted transplantation in children. V gave up 2 bases and J gave up 3 bases, with 16 bases separating them. The CDR3 is made up of 17 amino acids. Germline V gene data show CDR1 as MGHDK and CDR2 as SYGVNS. Researchers prepared the TCRbeta library using unique molecular identifiers, the study reports. TCRdb recomputed calls from the PCR reads with MiXCR, one row per CDR3 protein. Among about 400,000 distinct CDR3 sequences, 10% to 15% were seen once, and the ten largest hold roughly 4.3%.

The TCR originated in a human donor who donated a stem cell graft to a child with Fanconi anemia. J is TRBJ2-2 and V is TRBV25-1, with D perhaps matching TRBD2 (5 bases). Sequenced here: PBMCs, sampled from the stem cell graft. CDR3 amino acids: CASSEEGWKSDTGELFF. In nucleotides, the CDR3 is TGTGCCAGCAGTGAAGAGGGTTGGAAATCTGACACCGGGGAGCTGTTTTTT. Supplemented by reference TRBV25-1 and TRBJ2-2, the full variable domain reads EADIYQTPRYLVIGTGKKITLECSQTMGHDKMYWYQQDPGMELHLIHYSYGVNSTEKGDLSSESTVSRIRTEHFPLTLESARPSHTSQYLCASSEEGWKSDTGELFFGEGSRLTVL.